A single count supports the clone carrying this T cell receptor beta chain. The data stem from a study of T cell changes during pregnancy in multiple sclerosis. Germline V CDR1 and CDR2: LNHDA, SQIVND (reference sequence). The V gene lost 0 bases and the J gene lost 3 bases, with 11 bases spanning the gap. The CDR3 spans 16 residues. This table comes from immunoSEQ multiplex PCR, and its TCRdb copy is limited to in-frame clones, with some not included. The sample contains about 85,000 clones, 91% of which appear only once. The receptor's source is a female donor with multiple sclerosis, enrolled in a pregnancy study. V is TRBV19 and J is TRBJ2-2, with TRBD1 as a possible D gene (5 bases). Material: peripheral blood, obtained in the first trimester of pregnancy. The CDR3 is CASSIDLDTYTGELFF. As DNA, the CDR3 is TGTGCCAGTAGTATAGATCTGGACACCTACACCGGGGAGCTGTTTTTT. Combining the CDR3 with reference TRBV19 and TRBJ2-2 gives the whole variable domain DGGITQSPKYLFRKEGQNVTLSCEQNLNHDAMYWYRQDPGQGLRLIYYSQIVNDFQKGDIAEGYSVSREKKESFPLTVTSAQKNPTAFYLCASSIDLDTYTGELFFGEGSRLTVL.